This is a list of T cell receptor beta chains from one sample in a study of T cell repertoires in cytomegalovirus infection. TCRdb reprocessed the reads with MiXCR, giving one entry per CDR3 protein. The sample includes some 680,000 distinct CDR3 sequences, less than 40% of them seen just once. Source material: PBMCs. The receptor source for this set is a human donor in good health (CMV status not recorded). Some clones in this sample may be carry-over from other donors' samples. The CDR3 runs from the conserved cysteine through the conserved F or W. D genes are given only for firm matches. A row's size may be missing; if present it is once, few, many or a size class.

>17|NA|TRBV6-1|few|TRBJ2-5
TGTGCCAGCAGTGAAGGGTTGGGGCAGCCGAAACAAGAGACCCAGTACTTC
CASSEGLGQPKQETQYF
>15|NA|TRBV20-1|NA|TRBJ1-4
TGCAGTGCTAGAGATCTTCGTGGCATCGTTGAAAAACTGTTTTTT
CSARDLRGIVEKLFF
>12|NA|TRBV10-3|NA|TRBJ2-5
TGTGCCATCGGTGACGGCACCCCGACCCAGTACTTC
CAIGDGTPTQYF
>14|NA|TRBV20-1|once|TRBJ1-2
TGCAGTGCTAGAGATCTTGCCAGCCCCTATGGCTACACCTTC
CSARDLASPYGYTF
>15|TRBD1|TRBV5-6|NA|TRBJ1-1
TGTGCCAGCAGCCCTCCGGGACAGGGAGAAACTGAAGCTTTCTTT
CASSPPGQGETEAFF
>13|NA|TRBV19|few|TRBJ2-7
TGTGCCAGTAGTATGACAGCGAGCTACGAGCAGTACTTC
CASSMTASYEQYF
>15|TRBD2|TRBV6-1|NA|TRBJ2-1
TGTGCCAGCAGCCCAAGCGGGGGACGGGGGAATGAGCAGTTCTTC
CASSPSGGRGNEQFF
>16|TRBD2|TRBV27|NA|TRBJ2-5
TGTGCCAGCAGCTCCTGGGGGGGGAGAAACCAAGAGACCCAGTACTTC
CASSSWGGRNQETQYF
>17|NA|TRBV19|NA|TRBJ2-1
TGTGCCAGTAGCCTAGAGGGGAAAACGGCGTCCTACAATGAGCAGTTCTTC
CASSLEGKTASYNEQFF
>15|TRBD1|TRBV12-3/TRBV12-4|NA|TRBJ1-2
TGTGCCAGCAGTTTCCGGACAGGGGGCAACTATGGCTACACCTTC
CASSFRTGGNYGYTF
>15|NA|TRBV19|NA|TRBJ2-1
TGTGCCAGTAGAGACAGGGCCGGGAGCATCAATGAGCAGTTCTTC
CASRDRAGSINEQFF
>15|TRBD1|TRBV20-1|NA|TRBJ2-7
TGCAGTGCTCCACCTGACAGGGGCTTATTTTACGAGCAGTACTTC
CSAPPDRGLFYEQYF
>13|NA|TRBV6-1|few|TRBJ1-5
TGTGCCAGCAGGCGCGGGAGGGGGCAGCCCCAGCATTTT
CASRRGRGQPQHF
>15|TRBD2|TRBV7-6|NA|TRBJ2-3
TGTGCCAGCAGCGGGACTAGCGGGCCGGCAGAGACGCAGTATTTT
CASSGTSGPAETQYF
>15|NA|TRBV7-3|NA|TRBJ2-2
TGTGCCAGCAGCCTACTGACGGCGGCAACCGGGGAGCTGTTTTGG
CASSLLTAATGELFW
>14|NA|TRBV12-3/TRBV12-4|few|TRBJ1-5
TGTGCCAGCAGCCCTGATGACAGTTATCAGCCCCAGCATTTT
CASSPDDSYQPQHF
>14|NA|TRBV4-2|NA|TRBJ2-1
TGTGCCAGCTCCGGAGGGGCCTCCTACAATGAGCAGTTCTTC
CASSGGASYNEQFF
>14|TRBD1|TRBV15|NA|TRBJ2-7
TGTGCCACCAGCAGGACAGGGGGCTCCTACGAGCAGTACTTC
CATSRTGGSYEQYF